This T cell receptor (beta chain) appears in the sequencing data of a study of blood T cell repertoires in COVID-19. This clone was seen a single time. The CDR3 is 15 residues long. Germline V CDR1 and CDR2: LGHNA, YNFKEQ. The V and J ends lost 1 base and 4 bases, in that order; junction bases with no gene match: 4. The method was immunoSEQ multiplex PCR; TCRdb's version includes in-frame clones alone and lacks a portion of them. The sample gives more than 70,000 clones, 82% of which show up once; about a third is in the top ten. This clonotype was obtained from a woman in her 70s with acute or convalescent COVID-19. Sample: peripheral blood. The chain recombines TRBV4-2 with TRBJ1-2, with 9 bases that match TRBD1. The CDR3 bases are TGTGCCAGCAGCCAAGCGGACAGGGGTGCCTATGGCTACACCTTC. Amino acids: CASSQADRGAYGYTF.